Presented here are 29 T cell receptor beta chains from one specimen sequenced in a study of cytomegalovirus exposure and HLA in healthy donors. Vbeta (60) and Jbeta (13) primers were used in the PCR. The assay was immunoSEQ multiplex PCR, and TCRdb's table has in-frame clones only and misses some. The sample yields roughly 100,000 clones, under 85% seen once. Material for sequencing was PBMCs. The receptors stem from a man younger than 45 in good health and CMV-seronegative.

The chain has TRBV7-9 and TRBJ1-2; TRBD1 might be the D (6 bases). Germline CDR1 reads SEHNR; CDR2 reads FQNEAQ (reference sequence). V gave up 1 base and J gave up 5 bases, with 14 bases separating them. This CDR3 contains 15 residues. The CDR3 loop reads CASSLVGGAGYGYTF. The CDR3 nucleotides read TGTGCCAGCAGCTTAGTGGGGGGGGCAGGATATGGCTACACCTTC.

This clone has only a few counts. The chain recombines TRBV7-2 with TRBJ2-1, with 7 nucleotides matching TRBD1. The CDR3 consists of 16 residues. With V trimmed by 0 bases and J by 2 bases, 4 bases remained unmatched. CDR1 and CDR2 (germline): SGHTA, FQGNSA. The CDR3 nucleotides are TGTGCCAGCAGCTTAGCAAGGGGGCTAACCTACAATGAGCAGTTCTTC. Translation gives CASSLARGLTYNEQFF.

This rearrangement joins TRBV11-3 to TRBJ1-1; D call uncertain. This CDR3 has 13 residues. Germline assignment: CDR1 SGHNT and CDR2 YENEEA. Trimming left V 5 bases short and J 8 bases short, with 15 bases between. The CDR3 loop reads CASSHSPGREAFF. The CDR3 nucleotides read TGTGCCAGCAGCCACTCTCCGGGGAGGGAAGCTTTCTTT.

V is TRBV9 and J is TRBJ2-2, with D perhaps TRBD2 (5 bases). This CDR3 has 15 amino acids. Per germline, CDR1 SGDLS and CDR2 YYNGEE. V was clipped by 1 base and J by 4 bases, with 11 bases between them. CDR3 protein: CASSVSLEGTGELFF. The CDR3 DNA follows: TGTGCCAGCAGCGTAAGCCTAGAGGGCACCGGGGAGCTGTTTTTT.

The chain carries TRBV29-1 and TRBJ2-7; 10 bases are a match to TRBD2. Germline V lookup: CDR1 SQVTM, CDR2 ANQGSEA. The V segment lost 4 bases and the J segment 6 bases; nucleotides outside the gene matches: 6. The CDR3 spans 13 residues. The CDR3 is CSVVSGRASEQYF. The CDR3 bases are TGCAGCGTTGTCAGCGGGAGGGCCTCCGAGCAGTACTTC.

V is TRBV27 and J is TRBJ2-2, with 16 positions matching TRBD2. This CDR3 region has 19 residues. Germline V gene sequence: CDR1 MNHEY, CDR2 SMNVEV (reference sequence). V lost 6 bases, J lost 6 bases, and 13 bases stayed unmatched. CDR3 residues: CASRPYAGLAGGSPGELFF. CDR3 sequence (DNA): TGTGCCAGCAGGCCCTACGCGGGACTAGCGGGAGGGTCCCCCGGGGAGCTGTTTTTT.

The genes are TRBV5-4 and TRBJ2-5; 8 bases map to TRBD1. Germline V CDR1 and CDR2: SGHNT, YYREEE (reference sequence). The V segment lost 4 bases and the J segment 5 bases; nucleotides outside the gene matches: 7. The CDR3 totals 14 residues. The CDR3 sequence is CASSTRTGWETQYF. CDR3 sequence (DNA): TGTGCCAGCAGCACGAGGACAGGGTGGGAGACCCAGTACTTC.

The chain links TRBV11-2 to TRBJ2-7; D gene unclear. The germline V and J ends were trimmed by 2 bases and 4 bases, with 9 bases remaining between them. The CDR3 totals 13 residues. CDR1 and CDR2 (germline): SGHAT, FQNNGV. CDR3 bases: TGTGCCAGCAGCTTATTGGTCAGGTACGAGCAGTACTTC. Translated: CASSLLVRYEQYF.

CDR3 loop: CASSLVGRTAEQYF. The CDR3 coding sequence is TGTGCCAGCAGCTTAGTAGGCAGGACTGCCGAGCAGTACTTC. The chain couples TRBV7-6 to TRBJ2-7, with a weak D call TRBD2 (5 bases). The CDR3 has 14 residues. Germline loops: CDR1 SGHVS, CDR2 FNYEAQ. The V gene lost 1 base and the J gene lost 6 bases, with 13 bases spanning the gap.

V usage is TRBV28 and J usage is TRBJ1-5; tentative D call: TRBD1 (5 bases). The ends were cut back, 2 bases at V and 9 bases at J, with 14 bases in the middle. The CDR3 totals 14 residues. The germline V gene has CDR1 MDHEN and CDR2 SYDVKM. CDR3 loop: CASSLGGTEAPQHF. CDR3 in DNA: TGTGCCAGCAGTTTAGGGGGGACCGAGGCGCCCCAGCATTTT.

This sequence joins TRBV19 and TRBJ2-2; D remains unclear. V was cut by 5 bases and J by 5 bases, with 6 bases left in between. The length of the CDR3 is 12 residues. The germline V gene has CDR1 LNHDA and CDR2 SQIVND (reference sequence). This CDR3 reads CASSLSTGELFF. The CDR3 DNA reads TGTGCCAGTAGTTTATCGACCGGGGAGCTGTTTTTT.

This chain uses TRBV7-9 with TRBJ1-2, with D possibly matching TRBD1 (5 bases). This CDR3 comprises 13 residues. The germline V gene encodes CDR1 SEHNR and CDR2 FQNEAQ (reference sequence). V was pared by 5 bases and J by 4 bases, with 11 bases between. CDR3 in DNA: TGTGCCAGCAGCAGAGAAGGGGTCTATGGCTACACCTTC. This translates into CASSREGVYGYTF.

This rearrangement joins TRBV7-9 to TRBJ1-4, with 8 bases lining up with TRBD1. CDR3 length: 15 residues. Germline V lookup: CDR1 SEHNR, CDR2 FQNEAQ (reference sequence). Germline trimming cut 5 bases from V and 8 bases from J; bases unmatched to any gene: 10. The CDR3 DNA follows: TGTGCCAGCAGCGCGACAGGGGCCAAGGGGGAAAAACTGTTTTTT. It is translated as CASSATGAKGEKLFF.

V usage is TRBV6-5 and J usage is TRBJ2-1; 9 bases are shared with TRBD1. V dropped 6 bases and J dropped 9; count of bases not matched to a gene: 12. This CDR3 region has 15 residues. Germline loops: CDR1 MNHEY, CDR2 SVGAGI. Here the CDR3 reads CASSPGQGGRGEQFF. The CDR3 coding sequence is TGTGCCAGCAGCCCGGGACAGGGAGGCCGGGGTGAGCAGTTCTTC.

This chain uses TRBV4-3 with TRBJ2-1; 8 bases fit TRBD1. The CDR3 is 17 residues long. V was clipped by 0 bases and J by 3 bases; unmatched bases: 7. Germline-derived CDR1 and CDR2 are LGHNA and YSLEER. CDR3 loop: CASSQEWGQVNYNEQFF. DNA for the CDR3: TGCGCCAGCAGCCAAGAGTGGGGACAGGTGAACTACAATGAGCAGTTCTTC.

The chain combines TRBV7-9 with TRBJ1-1; D is uncertain. Trimming cost V 3 bases and J 7 bases, with 18 bases left between them. Germline V gene lookup returns CDR1 SEHNR and CDR2 FQNEAQ (reference sequence). The length of the CDR3 is 15 residues. Here the CDR3 reads CASSFLEDGQIEAFF. The DNA of the CDR3 is TGTGCCAGCAGCTTTTTGGAGGACGGGCAAATTGAAGCTTTCTTT.

This clone was observed a handful of times. The chain couples TRBV7-8 to TRBJ2-7; 15 positions match TRBD2. V was pared by 4 bases and J by 7 bases, with 11 bases of the junction left unmatched. There are 17 residues in the CDR3. Germline loops: CDR1 SGHVS, CDR2 FQNEAQ. For the CDR3, the DNA is TGTGCCAGCAGCTCGGGACTAGCGGGGGGCCTTGAGTCGGAGCAGTACTTC. The encoded protein is CASSSGLAGGLESEQYF. Full variable domain (remainder filled in from reference TRBV7-8 and TRBJ2-7): GAGVSQSPRYKVAKRGQDVALRCDPISGHVSLFWYQQALGQGPEFLTYFQNEAQLDKSGLPSDRFFAERPEGSVSTLKIQRTQQEDSAVYLCASSSGLAGGLESEQYFGPGTRLTVT.

The chain carries TRBV5-1 and TRBJ1-2; no clear D gene. V lost 0 bases and J 5 bases, leaving 5 bases between the germline ends. The germline gives CDR1 SGHRS, CDR2 YFSETQ. The CDR3 is 12 residues long. DNA of the CDR3: TGCGCCAGCAGCTTGGAGAGTTATGGCTACACCTTC. This translates into CASSLESYGYTF. The full variable domain, in which reference TRBV5-1 and TRBJ1-2 provide the parts outside the CDR3, is KAGVTQTPRYLIKTRGQQVTLSCSPISGHRSVSWYQQTPGQGLQFLFEYFSETQRNKGNFPGRFSGRQFSNSRSEMNVSTLELGDSALYLCASSLESYGYTFGSGTRLTVV.

This rearrangement joins TRBV7-9 to TRBJ1-5; D gene ambiguous. V shed 1 base and J shed 0 bases, with 7 bases lying between them. Germline V lookup: CDR1 SEHNR, CDR2 FQNEAQ (reference sequence). The CDR3 sequence is 15 residues long. CDR3 sequence reads: CASSLVRGSNQPQHF. CDR3 nucleotides: TGTGCCAGCAGCTTAGTTCGAGGTAGCAATCAGCCCCAGCATTTT.

The chain recombines TRBV10-3 with TRBJ2-5, with D perhaps matching TRBD1 (6 bases). V lost 6 bases and J lost 2, with 10 bases in between. The CDR3 sequence is 13 residues long. Germline CDR1 is ENHRY and CDR2 is SYGVKD. This CDR3 reads CAIRTTGQETQYF. The DNA of the CDR3 is TGTGCCATCAGGACGACAGGACAAGAGACCCAGTACTTC.

This clone was seen only once. The J gene is TRBJ2-7, the V gene TRBV13; D is perhaps TRBD2 (5 bases). The CDR3 runs 15 residues. V lost 1 base and J lost 6, with 16 bases in between. CDR1 and CDR2 (germline): PRHDT, FYEKMQ (reference sequence). The CDR3 bases are TGTGCCAGCAGCTTAGCTTTGGACTCGGCGCTCGAGCAGTACTTC. Protein sequence: CASSLALDSALEQYF.

This clone came up once. The chain combines TRBV9 with TRBJ2-1; the match to TRBD2 covers 9 bases. There are 15 residues in the CDR3. Germline V gives CDR1 SGDLS, CDR2 YYNGEE. V lost 5 bases to trimming and J lost 0 bases; unmatched junction nucleotides: 3. CDR3 DNA sequence: TGTGCCAGCAGTGATAGCGGGAGCTCCTACAATGAGCAGTTCTTC. Its protein is CASSDSGSSYNEQFF.

This clone came up a few times. The rearrangement links TRBV9 to TRBJ2-7; 7 bases map to TRBD2. V dropped 7 bases and J dropped 1; count of bases not matched to a gene: 5. The CDR3 sequence is 13 residues long. Germline assignment: CDR1 SGDLS and CDR2 YYNGEE. The CDR3 region is CASGGSHSYEQYF. Written as DNA, the CDR3 is TGTGCCAGCGGCGGGAGCCATTCCTACGAGCAGTACTTC. Full variable domain (missing parts from reference TRBV9 and TRBJ2-7): DSGVTQTPKHLITATGQRVTLRCSPRSGDLSVYWYQQSLDQGLQFLIQYYNGEERAKGNILERFSAQQFPDLHSELNLSSLELGDSALYFCASGGSHSYEQYFGPGTRLTVT.

This clone was picked up a small number of times. The V and J genes are TRBV19 and TRBJ1-5; the D is unclear. Trimming stripped 2 bases from V and 15 bases from J, with 11 bases between. Per germline, CDR1 LNHDA and CDR2 SQIVND (reference sequence). The CDR3 consists of 11 residues. This CDR3 reads CASSIIRSRHF. The CDR3 nucleotides read TGTGCCAGTAGTATAATACGGTCCCGGCATTTT.

About this clone itself: Sequence at one end of the junction differs from germline and may be a read error. The chain combines TRBV7-7 with TRBJ2-5; TRBD2 is a possible D gene (5 bases). Germline V gene sequence: CDR1 SSHAT, CDR2 FNYEAQ (reference sequence). The CDR3 spans 16 residues. CDR3: CASSLAYSRGQETQYF. The CDR3 DNA reads as TGTGCTAGCAGCTTAGCGTATAGTCGGGGCCAAGAGACCCAGTACTTC.

This clone was detected only a few times. V and J are TRBV4-3 and TRBJ1-4; 8 nucleotides match TRBD1. V trimming: 1 base; J trimming: 8 bases; junction bases outside the gene matches: 6. The germline V gene encodes CDR1 LGHNA and CDR2 YSLEER. CDR3 length: 15 amino acids. In DNA form, the CDR3 reads TGCGCCAGCAGCCAAGGGACAGGGCAAAACGAAAAACTGTTTTTT. Its protein product is CASSQGTGQNEKLFF.

The chain uses TRBV23-1 and TRBJ2-2; D is perhaps TRBD2 (6 bases). TRBV23-1 is assigned to the ORF class and has an uncertain function. There are 19 residues in the CDR3. The V gene lost 3 bases and the J gene lost 6 bases, with 26 bases spanning the gap. CDR3 nucleotide sequence: TGCGCCAGCAGTCATCGCCCAGTCGTATTTCCCGGGGGACCCGGGGAGCTGTTTTTT. This encodes CASSHRPVVFPGGPGELFF.

The V and J genes are TRBV4-2 and TRBJ2-7, with D uncertain. This CDR3 has 13 amino acids. The V end was cut by 3 bases, the J end by 0 bases, with 6 bases between. CDR1 is LGHNA, CDR2 YNFKEQ, per germline. CDR3 nucleotides: TGTGCCAGCAGCCAGGCCGCCTCCTACGAGCAGTACTTC. Translation gives CASSQAASYEQYF.

The chain combines TRBV5-1 with TRBJ2-1; TRBD1 might be the D (6 bases). This CDR3 spans 14 amino acids. V was cut by 4 bases and J by 6 bases, with 14 bases left in between. CDR1 and CDR2 (germline): SGHRS, YFSETQ. The CDR3 sequence is CASSGRTVSNEQFF. Written as DNA, the CDR3 is TGCGCCAGCAGCGGGCGGACAGTAAGCAATGAGCAGTTCTTC. Full variable domain (outside the CDR3, taken from reference TRBV5-1 and TRBJ2-1): KAGVTQTPRYLIKTRGQQVTLSCSPISGHRSVSWYQQTPGQGLQFLFEYFSETQRNKGNFPGRFSGRQFSNSRSEMNVSTLELGDSALYLCASSGRTVSNEQFFGPGTRLTVL.